This T cell receptor beta chain was captured by sequencing in a study of T cells in Graves' hyperthyroidism and ophthalmopathy. The study's findings and limits: In the blood, most expanded thyroid clonotypes above 0.001 appeared as well.

TCR beta CDR3 region amplification was performed from RNA transcripts. TCR CDR3 underwent first-round RT-PCR with the HTBI primer set. Each CDR3 protein gets one entry after TCRdb re-called the multiplex PCR reads with MiXCR. This table holds hundreds of thousands of distinct CDR3 sequences, about 13% found once. No progression to ophthalmopathy during 18 months of follow-up defined stable disease. The study enrolled patients aged 18 to 65 with newly diagnosed hyperthyroidism of under 2 months' duration. This clonotype was picked up many times. The antigen is unknown. Trimming shortened V by 4 bases and J by 7 bases, and 19 bases separated the two germline ends. The CDR3 consists of 14 residues. Germline V gene sequence: CDR1 DFQATT, CDR2 SNEGSKA (reference sequence).

Sequencing was done on a sample of blood. The sequence was obtained from a woman in her late teens or twenties with Graves' hyperthyroidism. V usage is TRBV20-1 and J usage is TRBJ1-1; D is possibly TRBD1 (6 bases). CDR3 DNA sequence: TGCAGTGCTACCCGACAGGATAAGGGTGGTGAAGCTTTCTTT. This translates into CSATRQDKGGEAFF.